Below, 29 T cell receptor beta chains from the same sample are listed, as sequenced in a study of shared clonotypes between healthy human individuals (dated by TCRdb to 2018 to 2021). The library came from the immunoSEQ multiplex PCR assay. This immuneACCESS table, as held by TCRdb, lists in-frame sequences with V and J called but not all clones. Of the missing ones, under half trace to an unresolved V gene in checked studies; the others have no known cause. Here the sample has about 470,000 clones; roughly 83% occur a single time. The ten top clones hold under 15% of the sample. The sample comprised PBMCs. These receptors were collected from a woman aged 40 to 49 in good health. Some clones in this sample may be carry-over from other donors' samples.

In regard to this clone: This same CDR3 is encoded by further DNA sequences in the sample. The chain employs TRBV7-9 and TRBJ2-5; D ambiguous. This CDR3 is built from 12 residues. The germline V and J ends were trimmed by 1 base and 5 bases, with 5 bases remaining between them. Per the germline V gene, CDR1 is SEHNR and CDR2 is FQNEAQ (reference sequence). The CDR3 sequence is CASSLGRETQYF. Here the CDR3 DNA reads TGTGCCAGCAGCTTAGGACGGGAGACCCAGTACTTC.

This chain connects TRBV4-1 to TRBJ2-1; TRBD2 is a possible D gene (6 bases). V lost 0 bases and J lost 2, with 11 bases in between. This CDR3 contains 16 residues. Germline CDR1 MGHRA, CDR2 YSYEKL. CDR3 coding DNA: TGCGCCAGCAGCCAAGATCGAGCGGGCCCCTACAATGAGCAGTTCTTC. Translating it yields CASSQDRAGPYNEQFF.

The CDR3 region is CASSFGGAGTGELFF. The CDR3 DNA follows: TGCGCCAGCAGCTTCGGGGGAGCTGGAACCGGGGAGCTGTTTTTT. The chain joins TRBV5-1 to TRBJ2-2; perhaps TRBD2 as D (6 bases). Trimming removed 2 bases from V and 5 bases from J, with 13 bases in between. The CDR3 length is 15 residues. Germline values: CDR1 SGHRS, CDR2 YFSETQ.

This clone appeared a few times. The genes are TRBV7-9 and TRBJ1-4, with no clear D. Germline V lookup: CDR1 SEHNR, CDR2 FQNEAQ (reference sequence). V gave up 1 base and J gave up 8 bases, with 11 bases separating them. The CDR3 is 14 amino acids. The CDR3 coding sequence is TGTGCCAGCAGCTTAGGCCAACCCGGGGAAAAACTGTTTTTT. Residues: CASSLGQPGEKLFF. Drawing the rest from reference TRBV7-9 and TRBJ1-4, the complete variable domain is DTGVSQNPRHKITKRGQNVTFRCDPISEHNRLYWYRQTLGQGPEFLTYFQNEAQLEKSRLLSDRFSAERPKGSFSTLEIQRTEQGDSAMYLCASSLGQPGEKLFFGSGTQLSVL.

A remark on this clone: This same CDR3 is encoded by further DNA sequences in the sample. The genes are TRBV30 and TRBJ2-1; possibly TRBD1 for D (6 bases). Trimming took off 0 bases at V and 1 base at J, with 7 bases between the two ends. This CDR3 region has 14 residues. The germline CDR1 and CDR2 sequences are GTSNPN and SVGIG (reference sequence). This CDR3 reads CAWSVGGSYNEQFF. The DNA for the CDR3 is TGTGCCTGGAGTGTAGGGGGATCCTACAATGAGCAGTTCTTC.

The chain has TRBV28 and TRBJ2-7, with a weak D call TRBD2 (6 bases). The CDR3 totals 15 residues. The V and J ends lost 5 bases and 6 bases respectively, with 20 bases between them. Per the germline V gene, CDR1 is MDHEN and CDR2 is SYDVKM. The DNA of the CDR3 is TGTGCCAGCAGTAGGTACGCCCGGGAGTTGTCCGAGCAGTACTTC. Translating it yields CASSRYARELSEQYF.

The rearrangement links TRBV29-1 to TRBJ2-2; 7 positions agree with TRBD1. The CDR3 contains 13 residues. The V gene's germline CDR1 is SQVTM and CDR2 ANQGSEA. V shed 7 bases and J 5 bases; nucleotides not matched to a gene: 7. The CDR3, as DNA: TGCAGCGCCCGAAGGGGGCCAACCGGGGAGCTGTTTTTT. Protein: CSARRGPTGELFF.

V and J are TRBV6-1 and TRBJ2-1, with 8 bases that match TRBD2. The V and J ends lost 7 bases and 0 bases, in that order; junction bases with no gene match: 8. Germline V CDR1 and CDR2: MNHNS, SASEGT. This CDR3 spans 16 amino acids. DNA for the CDR3: TGTGCCAGCAAAGAAGCGGGAGTGGGCTCCTACAATGAGCAGTTCTTC. This codes for CASKEAGVGSYNEQFF.

The chain uses TRBV6-5 and TRBJ2-1; TRBD1 agrees at 9 bases. CDR1 is MNHEY and CDR2 is SVGAGI in the germline V gene. With V trimmed by 4 bases and J by 8 bases, 3 bases remained unmatched. This CDR3 has 13 amino acids. Written as DNA, the CDR3 is TGTGCCAGCAGTTTGGGACAGGGTTATGAGCAGTTCTTC. Translated: CASSLGQGYEQFF.

The chain links TRBV28 to TRBJ2-5; D is uncertain. V gave up 4 bases and J gave up 5 bases, with 14 bases separating them. Germline V gene data show CDR1 as MDHEN and CDR2 as SYDVKM. The CDR3 loop spans 14 amino acids. CDR3 DNA: TGTGCCAGCAGTTCCAGGATGGGTCGGGAGACCCAGTACTTC. As protein: CASSSRMGRETQYF.

The sample holds a few counts of this clone. V is TRBV6-5 and J is TRBJ1-1, with 9 bases identical to TRBD1. There are 15 residues in the CDR3. Trimming removed 4 bases from V and 5 bases from J; junction bases left unmatched: 8. Germline-derived CDR1 and CDR2 are MNHEY and SVGAGI. The CDR3: CASSSSGQGWTEAFF. Written as DNA, the CDR3 is TGTGCCAGCAGTTCCTCCGGACAGGGGTGGACTGAAGCTTTCTTT.

CDR3 DNA: TGCAGCGTGGACTACAGGGGCACCGGGGAGCTGTTTTTT. Protein: CSVDYRGTGELFF. V gene TRBV29-1 combines with J gene TRBJ2-2; D might be TRBD1 (7 bases). Germline V CDR1 and CDR2: SQVTM, ANQGSEA. CDR3 size: 13 residues. Trimming stripped 6 bases from V and 4 bases from J, with 12 bases between.

The V call is TRBV28, the J call TRBJ2-1, with 8 bases matching TRBD2. Germline values: CDR1 MDHEN, CDR2 SYDVKM. Trimming removed 2 bases from V and 7 bases from J; junction bases left unmatched: 13. The CDR3 is 17 amino acids. CDR3 loop: CASSLGGASGLVNEQFF. The CDR3, as DNA: TGTGCCAGCAGTTTAGGTGGGGCTAGCGGGTTAGTGAATGAGCAGTTCTTC.

The gene calls are TRBV4-3 and TRBJ2-3, with TRBD2 matching 9 bases. Germline V gives CDR1 LGHNA, CDR2 YSLEER. This CDR3 is 15 amino acids long. V trimming: 1 base; J trimming: 6 bases; junction bases outside the gene matches: 5. CDR3 bases: TGCGCCAGCAGCCAAGGTAGCGGGAGCTTTGATACGCAGTATTTT. This codes for CASSQGSGSFDTQYF.

J is TRBJ2-2 and V is TRBV2; a possible D gene is TRBD2 (6 bases). This CDR3 contains 15 residues. V was trimmed by 4 bases and J by 6 bases, leaving 15 bases between them. The germline V gene encodes CDR1 SNHLY and CDR2 FYNNEI. The CDR3 spells CASSVTLAGAGELFF. CDR3 coding DNA: TGTGCCAGCAGTGTCACACTAGCTGGCGCCGGGGAGCTGTTTTTT.

This clone was found a few times. Other nucleotide sequences in the sample specify the same CDR3. The chain recombines TRBV28 with TRBJ1-2, with D maybe TRBD1 (6 bases). The length of the CDR3 is 12 residues. CDR1 is MDHEN, CDR2 SYDVKM, per germline. The V gene lost 2 bases and the J gene lost 7 bases, with 8 bases spanning the gap. Here the CDR3 DNA reads TGTGCCAGCAGTTTAGGGGGCTTTGGCTACACCTTC. This translates into CASSLGGFGYTF.

The chain has TRBV7-2 and TRBJ2-5; D possibly uses TRBD1 or TRBD2 (6 bases each). The CDR3 extends over 14 amino acids. Germline CDR1 is SGHTA and CDR2 is FQGNSA. Trimming took off 3 bases at V and 5 bases at J, with 13 bases between the two ends. The CDR3 DNA reads TGTGCCAGCAGCTTTACACAGGGAGGTGAGACCCAGTACTTC. Its translation: CASSFTQGGETQYF.

J is TRBJ2-3 and V is TRBV30; D gene uncertain. Germline CDR1 reads GTSNPN; CDR2 reads SVGIG (reference sequence). CDR3 length: 14 residues. The germline V and J ends were trimmed by 1 base and 0 bases, with 8 bases remaining between them. CDR3 residues: CAWSEGLSTDTQYF. DNA for the CDR3: TGTGCCTGGAGTGAGGGCCTCAGCACAGATACGCAGTATTTT.

This clone has just a few counts. CDR3 sequence: CAWSRTGVQPQHF. The CDR3 nucleotides read TGTGCCTGGAGTCGGACAGGGGTTCAGCCCCAGCATTTT. The chain has TRBV30 and TRBJ1-5, with 9 nucleotides matching TRBD1. There are 13 residues in the CDR3. Germline V gene data show CDR1 as GTSNPN and CDR2 as SVGIG (reference sequence). Losses at the gene ends were 2 bases for V and 6 bases for J; bases not matched to a gene: 2.

V and J are TRBV30 and TRBJ2-3; 7 bases are a match to TRBD2. Germline CDR1 reads GTSNPN; CDR2 reads SVGIG (reference sequence). The CDR3 spans 14 residues. V lost 4 bases to trimming and J lost 3 bases; unmatched junction nucleotides: 7. Here the CDR3 reads CAWIRRERTDTQYF. In DNA, the CDR3 is TGTGCCTGGATACGGCGGGAGAGGACAGATACGCAGTATTTT.

This clone was seen just once. DNA of the CDR3: TGCAGCGTTGGGCTAGCGGGAGGGTATGCTGAGCAGTTCTTC. Translating it yields CSVGLAGGYAEQFF. V usage is TRBV29-1 and J usage is TRBJ2-1, with TRBD2 matching over 12 bases. V gave up 4 bases and J gave up 9 bases; unmatched junction bases: 7. This CDR3 is 14 amino acids long. The germline gives CDR1 SQVTM, CDR2 ANQGSEA.

The CDR3 loop is CASSSKFGTGVSPLHF. For the CDR3, the DNA is TGTGCCAGCAGTTCCAAATTCGGGACAGGGGTTTCACCCCTCCACTTT. This sequence joins TRBV6-5 and TRBJ1-6; the match to TRBD1 covers 10 bases. Germline CDR1 and CDR2: MNHEY and SVGAGI. Trimming removed 4 bases from V and 9 bases from J; junction bases left unmatched: 9. The CDR3 consists of 16 residues.

The rearrangement links TRBV11-1 to TRBJ2-4; 7 positions match TRBD2. The V segment lost 5 bases and the J segment 9 bases; nucleotides outside the gene matches: 10. Germline V CDR1 and CDR2: SGHAT, FQDESV (reference sequence). The CDR3 sequence is 14 residues long. The CDR3 DNA is TGTGCCAGCAGCACCAACGGGGAGGGTGGCATTCAGTACTTC. Amino acid sequence: CASSTNGEGGIQYF.

This chain uses TRBV14 with TRBJ1-6; no clear D gene. With 4 bases removed from V and 8 bases from J, the gap between germline ends came to 12 bases. The CDR3 is 14 amino acids. Germline-derived CDR1 and CDR2 are SGHDN and FVKESK. The DNA of the CDR3 is TGTGCCAGCAGCCCTCGACGAGGAGATTCACCCCTCCACTTT. Its translation: CASSPRRGDSPLHF.

The V call is TRBV28, the J call TRBJ1-5, with D uncertain. Looked up from germline, CDR1 is MDHEN and CDR2 is SYDVKM. The length of the CDR3 is 15 residues. V gave up 5 bases and J gave up 2 bases, with 13 bases separating them. The CDR3 nucleotides are TGTGCCAGCAGTCCCCTTGAAAGGGGCAATCAGCCCCAGCATTTT. Protein sequence: CASSPLERGNQPQHF.

The chain combines TRBV7-2 with TRBJ2-1; TRBD2 agrees at 16 bases. CDR3 length: 16 amino acids. Losses at the gene ends were 4 bases for V and 9 bases for J; bases not matched to a gene: 6. The germline V gene encodes CDR1 SGHTA and CDR2 FQGNSA. The DNA for the CDR3 is TGTGCCAGCAGCTGGGGACTAGCGGGAGGGCCTGGTGAGCAGTTCTTC. Residues: CASSWGLAGGPGEQFF. Looking up the rest from reference TRBV7-2 and TRBJ2-1 gives the full variable domain: GAGVSQSPSNKVTEKGKDVELRCDPISGHTALYWYRQSLGQGLEFLIYFQGNSAPDKSGLPSDRFSAERTGGSVSTLTIQRTQQEDSAVYLCASSWGLAGGPGEQFFGPGTRLTVL.

This chain connects TRBV18 to TRBJ1-1, with D possibly TRBD1 on 6 matching bases. The germline CDR1 and CDR2 sequences are KGHSH and LQKENI. The CDR3 runs to 15 residues. The V and J ends lost 3 bases and 0 bases respectively, with 11 bases between them. CDR3 nucleotides: TGTGCCAGCTCACCGAGTCAGGGGATGAACACTGAAGCTTTCTTT. Translated: CASSPSQGMNTEAFF.

The chain employs TRBV11-2 and TRBJ2-7; D possibly corresponds to TRBD2 (5 bases). V was pared by 4 bases and J by 4 bases, with 14 bases between. This CDR3 region has 14 residues. Germline V gene sequence: CDR1 SGHAT, CDR2 FQNNGV. Here the CDR3 DNA reads TGTGCCAGCAGCTCCCAACCGCGGGCTTACGAGCAGTACTTC. Amino acids: CASSSQPRAYEQYF.

This clone has only a few counts. The chain uses TRBV19 and TRBJ1-4, with a weak D call TRBD1 (5 bases). This CDR3 region has 12 residues. The germline CDR1 and CDR2 sequences are LNHDA and SQIVND (reference sequence). With 9 bases removed from V and 7 bases from J, the gap between germline ends came to 12 bases. In nucleotides, the CDR3 is TGTGCCAGCAACAGGTTGGGTGAAAAACTGTTTTTT. This codes for CASNRLGEKLFF. The whole variable domain, filled in from reference TRBV19 and TRBJ1-4, reads DGGITQSPKYLFRKEGQNVTLSCEQNLNHDAMYWYRQDPGQGLRLIYYSQIVNDFQKGDIAEGYSVSREKKESFPLTVTSAQKNPTAFYLCASNRLGEKLFFGSGTQLSVL.